The 21 T cell receptor beta chains below were found in one sample sequenced in a study of T cells in Graves' hyperthyroidism and ophthalmopathy. Researchers amplified the TCR beta CDR3 regions from RNA transcripts. The TCR CDR3 first-round RT-PCR relied on the HTBI primer set. TCRdb passed the multiplex PCR reads through MiXCR, listing each CDR3 protein once. The table shows roughly 260,000 distinct CDR3 sequences, with just over 14% occurring only once. The specimen was blood. Receptors originate from a middle-aged woman with Graves' hyperthyroidism that later progressed to Graves' ophthalmopathy.

This clonotype was detected ten times or more. The V and J genes are TRBV6-5 and TRBJ1-1; D not certain. The ends were cut back, 6 bases at V and 1 base at J, with 15 bases in the middle. Germline loops: CDR1 MNHEY, CDR2 SVGAGI. The CDR3 contains 15 residues. The CDR3 coding sequence is TGTGCCAGCAGCCGGGCGCGCGTAACGAACACTGAAGCTTTCTTT. Residues: CASSRARVTNTEAFF.

This clonotype was seen repeatedly, ten times or more. The chain has TRBV12-3 or TRBV12-4 and TRBJ1-5; 9 bases align to TRBD1. V lost 1 base and J lost 7; bases outside the gene matches: 5. The CDR3 is 15 residues long. CDR3 nucleotide sequence: TGTGCCAGCAGTTTAGGGGGACAGGGCCGACAGCCCCAGCATTTT. This translates into CASSLGGQGRQPQHF.

At least ten counts were recorded for this clonotype. The genes are TRBV27 and TRBJ2-3; D possibly corresponds to TRBD2 (6 bases). Trimming removed 7 bases at V and 2 bases at J, with 16 bases between. This CDR3 is 15 amino acids long. The germline V gene encodes CDR1 MNHEY and CDR2 SMNVEV (reference sequence). The CDR3 reads CASTDRRELTDTQYF. In DNA form, the CDR3 reads TGTGCCAGCACCGATAGGCGGGAACTCACAGATACGCAGTATTTT.

As DNA, the CDR3 is TGCAGCTGCAGGGAGGCCGCAACTAATGAAAAACTGTTTTTT. Protein sequence: CSCREAATNEKLFF. The chain is built from TRBV20-1 and TRBJ1-4; weak D call: TRBD1 (5 bases). The CDR3 sequence is 14 residues long. CDR1 is DFQATT and CDR2 is SNEGSKA in the germline V gene (reference sequence).

This clonotype appeared many times. The rearrangement links TRBV10-3 to TRBJ2-1, with 11 bases matching TRBD1. The germline CDR1 and CDR2 sequences are ENHRY and SYGVKD. This CDR3 is 14 amino acids long. The V segment lost 4 bases and the J segment 8 bases; nucleotides outside the gene matches: 4. CDR3 DNA sequence: TGTGCCATCAGTGTGGACAGGGGGCTCGATGAGCAGTTCTTC. This sequence encodes CAISVDRGLDEQFF.

In its sample, this clonotype was seen many times. This chain connects TRBV29-1 to TRBJ1-6, with TRBD1 matching over 7 bases. From germline, CDR1 is SQVTM and CDR2 ANQGSEA. With 6 bases clipped from V and 10 bases from J, the junction kept 9 bases outside the gene matches. The CDR3 is 13 amino acids. The CDR3 DNA reads TGCAGCGTGACGGACAGGACGGTGTCACCCCTCCACTTT. The encoded protein is CSVTDRTVSPLHF.

The chain recombines TRBV11-2 with TRBJ2-5, with no clear D. The germline gives CDR1 SGHAT, CDR2 FQNNGV. V was trimmed by 0 bases and J by 11 bases, leaving 13 bases between them. The CDR3 loop spans 13 amino acids. CDR3 coding DNA: TGTGCCAGCAGCTTAGAACCCCAAGAGTCGCAGTACTTC. Translating it yields CASSLEPQESQYF.

This clonotype appeared many times. This sequence joins TRBV4-1 and TRBJ2-3; TRBD2 aligns across 14 bases. The trim removed 6 bases at V and 5 bases at J, leaving 7 bases unmatched. In germline, CDR1 is MGHRA, CDR2 YSYEKL. CDR3 length equals 16 residues. The CDR3 protein is CASRSGLAGVKDTQYF. The CDR3 DNA is TGCGCCAGCAGGTCGGGACTAGCGGGAGTAAAAGATACGCAGTATTTT.

The gene calls are TRBV19 and TRBJ1-5; D unresolved. This CDR3 contains 15 residues. Germline CDR1 reads LNHDA; CDR2 reads SQIVND (reference sequence). V was pared by 3 bases and J by 0 bases, with 9 bases between. CDR3 sequence reads: CASSIVLSSNQPQHF. CDR3 sequence (DNA): TGTGCCAGTAGTATTGTTTTGAGTAGCAATCAGCCCCAGCATTTT.

The chain recombines TRBV20-1 with TRBJ1-4; a weak D match, TRBD1 (5 bases). The CDR3 contains 13 residues. Germline CDR1 DFQATT, CDR2 SNEGSKA (reference sequence). V lost 3 bases, J lost 7 bases, and 12 bases lay in between. The CDR3 DNA sequence: TGCAGTGCTAGTTTGGCAGGGAGTGAAAAACTGTTTTTT. Its translation: CSASLAGSEKLFF.

The sample holds many counts of this clonotype. The chain employs TRBV5-1 and TRBJ2-2, with TRBD1 identical over 10 bases. The germline V gene encodes CDR1 SGHRS and CDR2 YFSETQ. The CDR3 consists of 16 residues. V gave up 4 bases and J gave up 5 bases; unmatched junction bases: 8. CDR3 amino acids: CASSPGQGVGTGELFF. The CDR3, as DNA: TGCGCCAGCAGCCCCGGACAGGGGGTGGGGACCGGGGAGCTGTTTTTT.

This clonotype was found many times. The chain is built from TRBV28 and TRBJ2-1, with 11 bases lining up with TRBD2. From germline, CDR1 is MDHEN and CDR2 SYDVKM. The V segment lost 1 base and the J segment 8 bases; nucleotides outside the gene matches: 16. The length of the CDR3 is 19 residues. The CDR3 spells CASSLFEVSGRASQDEQFF. The DNA of the CDR3 is TGTGCCAGCAGTTTATTTGAGGTTAGCGGGAGGGCCTCACAGGATGAGCAGTTCTTC.

At least ten counts were recorded for this clonotype. The chain combines TRBV2 with TRBJ2-7; D not certain. This CDR3 is 14 amino acids long. Trimming cost V 4 bases and J 0 bases, with 10 bases left between them. In germline, CDR1 is SNHLY, CDR2 FYNNEI. DNA for the CDR3: TGTGCCAGCAGTGTACGGGTCTCCTCCTACGAGCAGTACTTC. It encodes CASSVRVSSYEQYF.

About this clonotype itself: A much larger clone lies one base from this, so it may be a read error. The genes are TRBV18 and TRBJ1-1, with 7 bases fitting TRBD1. The CDR3 is 14 residues long. The germline V gene encodes CDR1 KGHSH and CDR2 LQKENI. The CDR3 reads CASSPLRGQTEALF. In DNA, the CDR3 is TGTGCCAGCTCACCCTTGAGGGGGCAAACTGAAGCTTTGTTT.

In this sample, this clonotype turned up many times. The chain joins TRBV7-2 to TRBJ1-1, with D hard to call. V was clipped by 4 bases and J by 12 bases, with 15 bases between them. Looked up from germline, CDR1 is SGHTA and CDR2 is FQGNSA. CDR3 size: 12 residues. The CDR3 protein is CASSSPGRATFF. The CDR3, as DNA: TGTGCCAGCAGCTCCCCTGGGAGGGCAACTTTCTTT.

This clonotype was observed a handful of times. The genes are TRBV4-1 and TRBJ2-7, with a possible D match to TRBD1 (5 bases). The V and J ends lost 3 bases and 4 bases respectively, with 16 bases between them. CDR1 and CDR2 (germline): MGHRA, YSYEKL. The CDR3 totals 15 residues. DNA for the CDR3: TGCGCCAGCAGCCATGGGCACTCAGGGCGATACGAGCAGTACTTC. Translating gives CASSHGHSGRYEQYF.

This clonotype was seen repeatedly, ten times or more. V gene TRBV6-1 combines with J gene TRBJ2-3; 10 bases are shared with TRBD2. V lost 4 bases to trimming and J lost 2 bases; unmatched junction nucleotides: 6. The CDR3 is 16 residues long. Germline assignment: CDR1 MNHNS and CDR2 SASEGT. CDR3 nucleotide sequence: TGTGCCAGCAGTGTTACTAGCGGGATAGTCACAGATACGCAGTATTTT. Translated, it gives CASSVTSGIVTDTQYF.

In this sample, this clonotype turned up a few times. The rearrangement uses TRBV9 and TRBJ2-1, with 7 positions matching TRBD1. CDR3 length: 15 amino acids. The V and J ends lost 4 bases and 5 bases, in that order; junction bases with no gene match: 9. Germline lookup yields CDR1 SGDLS and CDR2 YYNGEE. The CDR3, as DNA: TGTGCCAGCAGCACAGGACAGGTACTTGACAATGAGCAGTTCTTC. This encodes CASSTGQVLDNEQFF.

This clonotype was seen many times. This chain connects TRBV7-2 to TRBJ2-7; 8 bases are shared with TRBD2. CDR1 is SGHTA and CDR2 is FQGNSA in the germline V gene. Trimming cost V 6 bases and J 2 bases; bases outside gene matches: 3. The CDR3 consists of 13 residues. DNA of the CDR3: TGTGCCAGCAGGGTAGCGGGGACCTACGAGCAGTACTTC. Translating gives CASRVAGTYEQYF.

The chain employs TRBV18 and TRBJ1-1, with D unresolved. Trimming stripped 2 bases from V and 3 bases from J, with 13 bases between. The CDR3 runs 15 residues. Germline CDR1 is KGHSH and CDR2 is LQKENI. CDR3 protein: CASSPWEGLDTEAFF. CDR3 sequence (DNA): TGTGCCAGCTCACCATGGGAGGGCTTGGACACTGAAGCTTTCTTT.

Ten or more counts support this clonotype. V is TRBV11-2 and J is TRBJ2-7; possible D gene TRBD2, 5 bases. The CDR3 sequence is 14 residues long. V lost 4 bases, J lost 2 bases, and 12 bases lay in between. CDR1 is SGHAT, CDR2 FQNNGV, per germline. CDR3 region: CASSWERSAYEQYF. CDR3 bases: TGTGCCAGCAGCTGGGAGCGTTCGGCCTACGAGCAGTACTTC.